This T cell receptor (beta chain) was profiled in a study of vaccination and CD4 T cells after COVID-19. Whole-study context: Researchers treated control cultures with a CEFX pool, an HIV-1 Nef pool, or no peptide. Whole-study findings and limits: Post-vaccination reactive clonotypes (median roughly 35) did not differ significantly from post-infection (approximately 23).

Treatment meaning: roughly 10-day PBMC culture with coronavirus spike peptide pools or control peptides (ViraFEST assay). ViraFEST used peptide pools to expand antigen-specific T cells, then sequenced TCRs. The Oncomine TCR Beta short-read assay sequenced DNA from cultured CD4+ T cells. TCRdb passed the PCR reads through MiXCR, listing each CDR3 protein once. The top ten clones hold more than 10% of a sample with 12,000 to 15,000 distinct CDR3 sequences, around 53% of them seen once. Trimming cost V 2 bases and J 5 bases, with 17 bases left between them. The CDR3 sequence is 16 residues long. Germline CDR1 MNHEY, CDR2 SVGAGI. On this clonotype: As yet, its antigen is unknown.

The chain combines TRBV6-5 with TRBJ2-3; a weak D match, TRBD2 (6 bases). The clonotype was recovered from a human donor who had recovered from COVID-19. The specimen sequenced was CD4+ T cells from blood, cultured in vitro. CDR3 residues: CASSYGPGEVLDTQYF. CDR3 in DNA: TGTGCCAGCAGTTACGGCCCGGGAGAGGTGTTAGATACGCAGTATTTT.